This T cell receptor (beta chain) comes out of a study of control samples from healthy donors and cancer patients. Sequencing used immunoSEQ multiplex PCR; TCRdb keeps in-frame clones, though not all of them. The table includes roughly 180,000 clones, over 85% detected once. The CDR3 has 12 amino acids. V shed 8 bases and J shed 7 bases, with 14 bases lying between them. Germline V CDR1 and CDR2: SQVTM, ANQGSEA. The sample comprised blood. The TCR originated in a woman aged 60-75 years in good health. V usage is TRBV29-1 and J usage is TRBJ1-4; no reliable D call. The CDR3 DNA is TGCAGCTATTCATTGGGAGCTGAAAAACTGTTTTTT. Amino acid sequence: CSYSLGAEKLFF.